The clone carrying this TCR beta chain was observed a few times. V was cut by 9 bases and J by 6 bases, with 21 bases left in between. The CDR3 runs 14 residues. From germline, CDR1 is SNHLY and CDR2 FYNNEI. The data are from a study of blood T cell repertoires in COVID-19. Sequencing was performed with immunoSEQ multiplex PCR; in TCRdb, only in-frame clones are kept and a portion is missing. The data hold over 130,000 clones, with nearly 85% observed a single time. The J gene is TRBJ2-7, the V gene TRBV2; perhaps TRBD1 as D (5 bases). The sequence derives from a man aged 45-65 years in a cohort exposed to, infected with or recovered from COVID-19 (not recorded which). Specimen: PBMCs or T cells enriched from blood (not recorded which). The CDR3 bases are TGTGCCAGTACCGCCTCTCCCGCTCAGGGCGAGCAGTACTTC. Translating it yields CASTASPAQGEQYF.